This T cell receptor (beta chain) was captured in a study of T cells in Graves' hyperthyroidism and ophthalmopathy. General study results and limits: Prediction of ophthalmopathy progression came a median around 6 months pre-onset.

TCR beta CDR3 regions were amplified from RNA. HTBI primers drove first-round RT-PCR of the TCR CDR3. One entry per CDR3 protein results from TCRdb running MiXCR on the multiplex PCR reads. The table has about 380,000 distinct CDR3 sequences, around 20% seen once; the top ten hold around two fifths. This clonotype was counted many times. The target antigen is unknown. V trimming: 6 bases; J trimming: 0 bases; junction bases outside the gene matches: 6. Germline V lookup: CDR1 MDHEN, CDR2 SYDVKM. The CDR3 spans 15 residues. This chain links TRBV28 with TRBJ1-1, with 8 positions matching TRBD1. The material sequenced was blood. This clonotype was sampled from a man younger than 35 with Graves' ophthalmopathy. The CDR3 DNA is TGTGCCAGCAGATCAGGGGGCGCCATGAACACTGAAGCTTTCTTT. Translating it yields CASRSGGAMNTEAFF.